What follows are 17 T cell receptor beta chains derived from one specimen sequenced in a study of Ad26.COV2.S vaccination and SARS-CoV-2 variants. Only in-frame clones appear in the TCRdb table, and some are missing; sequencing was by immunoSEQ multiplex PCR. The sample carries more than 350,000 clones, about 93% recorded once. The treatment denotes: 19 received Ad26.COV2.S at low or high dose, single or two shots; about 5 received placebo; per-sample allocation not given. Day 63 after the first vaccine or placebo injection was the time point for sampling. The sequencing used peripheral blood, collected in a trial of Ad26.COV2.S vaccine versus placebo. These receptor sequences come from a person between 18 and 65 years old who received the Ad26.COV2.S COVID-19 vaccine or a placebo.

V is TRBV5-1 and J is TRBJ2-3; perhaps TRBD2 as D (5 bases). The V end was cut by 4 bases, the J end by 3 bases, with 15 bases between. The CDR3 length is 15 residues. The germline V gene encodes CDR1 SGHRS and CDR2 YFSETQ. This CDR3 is CASSTYTLATDTQYF. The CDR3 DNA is TGCGCCAGCAGCACCTACACGCTAGCTACAGATACGCAGTATTTT.

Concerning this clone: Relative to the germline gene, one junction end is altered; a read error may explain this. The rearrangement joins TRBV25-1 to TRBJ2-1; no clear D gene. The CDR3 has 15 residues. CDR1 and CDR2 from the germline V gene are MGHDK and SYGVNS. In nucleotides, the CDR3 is TGTGCCAGCAGTGAATGGCGCGGCTCCTACAGTGAGCAGTTCTTC. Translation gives CASSEWRGSYSEQFF.

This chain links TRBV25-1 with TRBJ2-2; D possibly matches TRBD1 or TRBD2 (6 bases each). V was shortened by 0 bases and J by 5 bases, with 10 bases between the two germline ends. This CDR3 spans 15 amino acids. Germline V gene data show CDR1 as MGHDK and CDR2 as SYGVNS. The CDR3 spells CASSEYRGGTGELFF. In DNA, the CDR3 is TGTGCCAGCAGTGAATACAGGGGAGGTACCGGGGAGCTGTTTTTT.

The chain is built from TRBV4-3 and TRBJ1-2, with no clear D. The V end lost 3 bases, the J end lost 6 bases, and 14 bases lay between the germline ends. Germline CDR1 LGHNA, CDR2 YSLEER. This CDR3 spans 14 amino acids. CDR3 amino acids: CASSQDRGLHGYTF. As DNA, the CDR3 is TGCGCCAGCAGCCAGGACCGAGGTTTACATGGCTACACCTTC.

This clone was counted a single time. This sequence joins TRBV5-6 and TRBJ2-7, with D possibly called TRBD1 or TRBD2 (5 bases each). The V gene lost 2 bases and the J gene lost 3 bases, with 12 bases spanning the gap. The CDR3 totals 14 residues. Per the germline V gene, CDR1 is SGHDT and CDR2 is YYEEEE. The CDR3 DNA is TGTGCCAGCAGCTTAGGGACCCTAAGCTACGAGCAGTACTTC. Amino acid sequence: CASSLGTLSYEQYF.

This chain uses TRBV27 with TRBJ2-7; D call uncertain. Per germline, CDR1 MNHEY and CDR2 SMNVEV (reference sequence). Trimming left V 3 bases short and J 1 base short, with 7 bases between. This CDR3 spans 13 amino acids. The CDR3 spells CASSFYKSYEQYF. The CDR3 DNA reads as TGTGCCAGCAGTTTTTACAAATCCTACGAGCAGTACTTC.

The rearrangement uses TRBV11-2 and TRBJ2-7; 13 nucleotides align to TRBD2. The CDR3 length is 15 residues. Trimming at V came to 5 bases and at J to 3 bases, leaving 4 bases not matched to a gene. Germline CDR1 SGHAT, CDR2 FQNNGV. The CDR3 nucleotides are TGTGCCAGCAGCAAATGGACTAGCGGGAGCTACGAGCAGTACTTC. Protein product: CASSKWTSGSYEQYF.

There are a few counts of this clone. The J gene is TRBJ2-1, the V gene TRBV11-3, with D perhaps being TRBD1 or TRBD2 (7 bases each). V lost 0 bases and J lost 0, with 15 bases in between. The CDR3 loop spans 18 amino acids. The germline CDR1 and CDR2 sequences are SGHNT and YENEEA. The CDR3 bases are TGTGCCAGCAGCTTAGATCAGGGGGGGTCTACCTCCTACAATGAGCAGTTCTTC. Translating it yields CASSLDQGGSTSYNEQFF.

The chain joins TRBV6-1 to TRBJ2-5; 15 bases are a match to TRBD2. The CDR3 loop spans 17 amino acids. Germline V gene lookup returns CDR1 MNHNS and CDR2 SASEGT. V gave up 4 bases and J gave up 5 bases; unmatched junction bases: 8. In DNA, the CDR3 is TGTGCCAGCAGTGCCCGGACTAGCGGGAGGGCCAGGGAGACCCAGTACTTC. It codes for CASSARTSGRARETQYF.

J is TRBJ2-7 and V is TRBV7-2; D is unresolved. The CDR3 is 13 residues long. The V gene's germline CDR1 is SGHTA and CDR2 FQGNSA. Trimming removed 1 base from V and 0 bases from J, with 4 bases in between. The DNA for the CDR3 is TGTGCCAGCAGCTTAGACAGCTCCTACGAGCAGTACTTC. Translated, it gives CASSLDSSYEQYF.

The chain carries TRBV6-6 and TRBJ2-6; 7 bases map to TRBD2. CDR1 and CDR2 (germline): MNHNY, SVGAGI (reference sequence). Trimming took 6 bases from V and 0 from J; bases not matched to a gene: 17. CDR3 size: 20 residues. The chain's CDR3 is CASSRLTSVQIGSGANVLTF. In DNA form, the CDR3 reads TGTGCCAGCAGCCGCCTTACTAGCGTCCAGATCGGCTCTGGGGCCAACGTCCTGACTTTC.

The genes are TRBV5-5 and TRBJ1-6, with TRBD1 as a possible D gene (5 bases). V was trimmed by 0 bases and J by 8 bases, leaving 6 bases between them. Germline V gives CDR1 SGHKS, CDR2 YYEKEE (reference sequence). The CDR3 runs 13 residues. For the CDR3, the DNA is TGTGCCAGCAGCTTGGCGGGGGATTCACCCCTCCACTTT. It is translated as CASSLAGDSPLHF.

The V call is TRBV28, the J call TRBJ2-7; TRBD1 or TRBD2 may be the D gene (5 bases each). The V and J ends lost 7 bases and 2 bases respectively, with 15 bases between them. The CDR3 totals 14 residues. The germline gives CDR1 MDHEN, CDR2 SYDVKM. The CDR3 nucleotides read TGTGCCAGCACCCCCGGGGACGGAACCTACGAGCAGTACTTC. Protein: CASTPGDGTYEQYF.

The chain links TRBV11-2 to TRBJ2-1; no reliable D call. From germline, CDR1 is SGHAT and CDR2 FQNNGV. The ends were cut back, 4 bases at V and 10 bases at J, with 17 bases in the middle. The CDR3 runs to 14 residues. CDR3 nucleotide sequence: TGTGCCAGCAGCTCTCTCAGGTGGCTACGCGAGCAGTTCTTC. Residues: CASSSLRWLREQFF. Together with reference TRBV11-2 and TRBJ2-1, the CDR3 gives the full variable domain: EAGVAQSPRYKIIEKRQSVAFWCNPISGHATLYWYQQILGQGPKLLIQFQNNGVVDDSQLPKDRFSAERLKGVDSTLKIQPAKLEDSAVYLCASSSLRWLREQFFGPGTRLTVL.

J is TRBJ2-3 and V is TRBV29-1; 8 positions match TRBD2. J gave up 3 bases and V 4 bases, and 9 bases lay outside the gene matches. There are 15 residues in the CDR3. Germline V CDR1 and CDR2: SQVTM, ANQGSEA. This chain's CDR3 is CSVAPSGLVTDTQYF. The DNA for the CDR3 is TGCAGCGTTGCCCCATCGGGACTAGTAACAGATACGCAGTATTTT.

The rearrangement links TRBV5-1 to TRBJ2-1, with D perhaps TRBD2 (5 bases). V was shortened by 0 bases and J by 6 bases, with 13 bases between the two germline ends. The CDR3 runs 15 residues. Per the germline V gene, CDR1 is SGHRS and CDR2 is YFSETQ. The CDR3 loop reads CASSLVGGAGNEQFF. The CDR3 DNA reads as TGCGCCAGCAGCTTGGTAGGAGGAGCAGGCAATGAGCAGTTCTTC.

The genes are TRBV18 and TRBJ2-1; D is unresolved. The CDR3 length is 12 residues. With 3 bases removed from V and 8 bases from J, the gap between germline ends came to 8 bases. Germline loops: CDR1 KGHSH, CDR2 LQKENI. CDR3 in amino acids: CASSPSPYEQFF. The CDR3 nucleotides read TGTGCCAGCTCACCGTCCCCCTATGAGCAGTTCTTC.